The sample holds one count of the clone carrying this TCR beta chain. Its cognate antigen is unknown. The data are from a study of graft-versus-host responses after intestinal transplantation. Study overall: Multivisceral, liver-intestinal, or isolated intestinal transplants were received by the recipients.

Here immunoSEQ multiplex PCR was the method, and the copy in TCRdb shows in-frame clones only, minus some. The sample contains about 50,000 clones, less than 85% of which appear only once. Trimming stripped 3 bases from V and 6 bases from J, with 4 bases between. This CDR3 has 11 amino acids. Germline CDR1 and CDR2: LNHDA and SQIVND (reference sequence). The chain carries TRBV19 and TRBJ2-3; D not certain. The receptor's source is a human donor who was the organ donor for an intestinal transplant. Material: unstimulated CD4+ T cells sorted from spleen or lymph node cells, obtained before transplant. The CDR3 region is CASSIGDTQYF. In DNA, the CDR3 is TGTGCCAGTAGTATTGGGGATACGCAGTATTTT.